This T cell receptor (beta chain) was retrieved from a study of blood T cell repertoires in COVID-19. Some clones are missing from TCRdb's copy, which holds only in-frame ones; the method was immunoSEQ multiplex PCR. The sample yields around 150,000 clones, roughly 80% seen once. CDR1 and CDR2 from the germline V gene are LNHDA and SQIVND (reference sequence). The V end lost 5 bases, the J end lost 0 bases, and 10 bases lay between the germline ends. The CDR3 runs to 14 residues. The chain combines TRBV19 with TRBJ1-2, with D maybe TRBD1 (6 bases). Sample: peripheral blood. This TCR came from a woman aged 50 to 60 with active or convalescent COVID-19. The chain's CDR3 is CASSAWTANYGYTF. CDR3 nucleotide sequence: TGTGCCAGTAGTGCATGGACAGCTAACTATGGCTACACCTTC.